This TCR beta chain was observed in a study of T cell responses to AZD1222 COVID-19 vaccine. Whole-study findings and limits: Dominant CD4 TCR responses targeted spike regions 160-218 and 743-854. Recipients of AZD1222 seropositive at baseline numbered only 6 or 7.

Losses at the gene ends were 5 bases for V and 0 bases for J; bases not matched to a gene: 5. The germline V gene encodes CDR1 PRHDT and CDR2 FYEKMQ (reference sequence). The CDR3 consists of 16 residues. Second-dose schedules of about 4 or about 12 weeks were combined. On this clone itself: The target antigen is unknown.

The data were produced by immunoSEQ multiplex PCR, yet TCRdb's version contains in-frame clones alone and is incomplete. The table has about 140,000 clones, 85% to 95% seen once. This chain joins TRBV13 and TRBJ2-1; 9 bases fit TRBD1. Sequencing was performed on peripheral blood, taken 28 days after the second AZD1222 dose. The sequence was collected from an adult who received the AZD1222 COVID-19 vaccine. CDR3 sequence (DNA): TGTGCCAGCAGCCGCCGGGACAGGGCCTCCTACAATGAGCAGTTCTTC. Protein: CASSRRDRASYNEQFF.